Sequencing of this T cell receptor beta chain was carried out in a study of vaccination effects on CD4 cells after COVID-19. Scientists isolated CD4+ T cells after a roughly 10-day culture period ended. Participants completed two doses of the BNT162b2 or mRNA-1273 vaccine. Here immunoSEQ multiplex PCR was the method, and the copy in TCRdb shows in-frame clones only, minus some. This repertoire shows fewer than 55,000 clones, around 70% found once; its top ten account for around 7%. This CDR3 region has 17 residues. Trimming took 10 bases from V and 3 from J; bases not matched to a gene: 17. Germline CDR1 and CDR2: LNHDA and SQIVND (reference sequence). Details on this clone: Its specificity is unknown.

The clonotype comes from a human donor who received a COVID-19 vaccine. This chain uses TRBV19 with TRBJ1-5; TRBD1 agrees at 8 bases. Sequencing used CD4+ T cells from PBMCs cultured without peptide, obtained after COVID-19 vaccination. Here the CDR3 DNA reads TGTGCCAATATCGTCCTGGCAGGGGGCTTCTCCAATCAGCCCCAGCATTTT. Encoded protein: CANIVLAGGFSNQPQHF.